Following are 27 T cell receptor beta chains from one sample sequenced in a study of T cell changes during pregnancy in multiple sclerosis. Libraries were prepared by immunoSEQ multiplex PCR; TCRdb keeps only in-frame clonotypes and omits some of them. Seen here are 30,000 to 35,000 clones, roughly 90% observed once, and the top ten hold about 4.3%. The input for sequencing was CD8+ T cells from peripheral blood mononuclear cells, taken after pregnancy. These receptors were collected from a female donor with multiple sclerosis, enrolled in a pregnancy study.

J is TRBJ1-5 and V is TRBV5-6; D may be TRBD1 (5 bases). The germline V gene encodes CDR1 SGHDT and CDR2 YYEEEE. The CDR3 totals 15 residues. Deletions cut 3 bases from V and 4 bases from J, with 14 bases between. The CDR3 DNA reads TGTGCCAGCAGCTCGGGGTCGGGGGGGAATCAGCCCCAGCATTTT. The encoded protein is CASSSGSGGNQPQHF.

This clone was seen just once. The rearrangement uses TRBV4-1 and TRBJ2-1; 14 bases map to TRBD2. Per germline, CDR1 MGHRA and CDR2 YSYEKL. The V gene end was trimmed by 3 bases and the J gene end by 6 bases; junction bases not matched to a gene: 1. CDR3 length: 15 amino acids. CDR3 DNA sequence: TGCGCCAGCAGCCAGACTAGCGGGGGGGTCAATGAGCAGTTCTTC. It is translated as CASSQTSGGVNEQFF.

The chain employs TRBV10-3 and TRBJ2-3, with no clear D. The germline CDR1 and CDR2 sequences are ENHRY and SYGVKD. The V gene lost 11 bases and the J gene lost 3 bases, with 12 bases spanning the gap. The CDR3 consists of 12 residues. CDR3 coding DNA: TGTGCCGTTAGAGTTCCGACAGATACGCAGTATTTT. Translation: CAVRVPTDTQYF.

This chain's CDR3 is CASSVDLDRGEQETQYF. In nucleotides, the CDR3 is TGTGCCAGCAGCGTAGACCTCGACAGGGGTGAGCAAGAGACCCAGTACTTC. The chain combines TRBV9 with TRBJ2-5, with 8 nucleotides matching TRBD1. V lost 0 bases and J lost 2; bases outside the gene matches: 9. CDR3 size: 17 residues. The germline gives CDR1 SGDLS, CDR2 YYNGEE.

The chain carries TRBV2 and TRBJ2-3; 7 nucleotides align to TRBD1. Germline CDR1 and CDR2: SNHLY and FYNNEI. V lost 2 bases, J lost 0 bases, and 11 bases stayed unmatched. The CDR3 is made up of 18 amino acids. In DNA form, the CDR3 reads TGTGCCAGCAGTGAACTGGGGACAGTCACCTTTAGCACAGATACGCAGTATTTT. Protein product: CASSELGTVTFSTDTQYF.

The chain links TRBV9 to TRBJ2-2, with D perhaps TRBD2 (6 bases). The CDR3 has 13 amino acids. The germline gives CDR1 SGDLS, CDR2 YYNGEE. Trimming left V 4 bases short and J 9 bases short, with 13 bases between. For the CDR3, the DNA is TGTGCCAGCAGCCTGACACTAGCTCGGGAGCTGTTTTTT. Protein product: CASSLTLARELFF.

J is TRBJ2-3 and V is TRBV9; 8 positions agree with TRBD1. J lost 4 bases, V lost 6 bases, and 4 bases had no gene match. The length of the CDR3 is 13 residues. Germline CDR1 SGDLS, CDR2 YYNGEE. CDR3 residues: CASKAGGSDTQYF. Written as DNA, the CDR3 is TGTGCCAGCAAGGCAGGGGGCTCAGATACGCAGTATTTT.

V is TRBV15 and J is TRBJ2-2; D unclear. The CDR3 loop spans 12 amino acids. Trimming took 1 base from V and 6 from J, leaving 3 bases between them. CDR1 is LNHNV and CDR2 is YYDKDF in the germline V gene (reference sequence). The DNA of the CDR3 is TGTGCCACCAGCAGAGCCGCCGGGGAGCTGTTTTTT. It is translated as CATSRAAGELFF.

The chain is built from TRBV7-6 and TRBJ2-2; D remains unclear. The CDR3 contains 12 residues. Germline V gene sequence: CDR1 SGHVS, CDR2 FNYEAQ. Trimming left V 4 bases short and J 6 bases short, with 6 bases between. The CDR3 here is CASSSGSGELFF. In nucleotides, the CDR3 is TGTGCCAGCAGCTCCGGTTCCGGGGAGCTGTTTTTT. Filled out from reference TRBV7-6 and TRBJ2-2, the complete variable domain reads GAGVSQSPRYKVTKRGQDVALRCDPISGHVSLYWYRQALGQGPEFLTYFNYEAQQDKSGLPNDRFSAERPEGSISTLTIQRTEQRDSAMYRCASSSGSGELFFGEGSRLTVL.

The chain combines TRBV14 with TRBJ1-1; 8 bases line up with TRBD1. The germline gives CDR1 SGHDN, CDR2 FVKESK. J was trimmed by 4 bases and V by 5 bases; bases with no gene match: 6. This CDR3 has 14 amino acids. The CDR3 region is CASSTFTGGTEAFF. The CDR3 DNA is TGTGCCAGCAGCACTTTCACAGGGGGCACTGAAGCTTTCTTT. The complete variable domain, with remaining parts taken from reference TRBV14 and TRBJ1-1, reads EAGVTQFPSHSVIEKGQTVTLRCDPISGHDNLYWYRRVMGKEIKFLLHFVKESKQDESGMPNNRFLAERTGGTYSTLKVQPAELEDSGVYFCASSTFTGGTEAFFGQGTRLTVV.

This sequence joins TRBV4-3 and TRBJ2-5; D remains unclear. Trimming left V 1 base short and J 5 bases short, with 23 bases between. The CDR3 spans 18 residues. CDR1 and CDR2 from the germline V gene are LGHNA and YSLEER. The CDR3 sequence: CASSQGIEAIDFVETQYF. The CDR3 coding sequence is TGCGCCAGCAGCCAAGGGATTGAGGCGATCGATTTCGTGGAGACCCAGTACTTC.

This clone was seen just once. This rearrangement joins TRBV13 to TRBJ2-3; 8 bases match TRBD1. Germline V gene lookup returns CDR1 PRHDT and CDR2 FYEKMQ (reference sequence). The CDR3 covers 16 residues. With V trimmed by 1 base and J by 4 bases, 7 bases remained unmatched. For the CDR3, the DNA is TGTGCCAGCAGCTTAGTCCAGGGGGCCAGGGCAGATACGCAGTATTTT. Amino acids: CASSLVQGARADTQYF.

The V call is TRBV5-5, the J call TRBJ2-3, with 14 bases matching TRBD2. Germline values: CDR1 SGHKS, CDR2 YYEKEE (reference sequence). Trimming at V came to 2 bases and at J to 2 bases, leaving 4 bases not matched to a gene. The CDR3 is 17 amino acids. CDR3 region: CASSFRLAGGFTDTQYF. In DNA form, the CDR3 reads TGTGCCAGCAGCTTCCGACTAGCGGGGGGGTTCACAGATACGCAGTATTTT.

This chain joins TRBV5-5 and TRBJ1-1; D not certain. CDR3 length: 14 amino acids. V gave up 4 bases and J gave up 0 bases, with 10 bases separating them. Germline V gene lookup returns CDR1 SGHKS and CDR2 YYEKEE (reference sequence). The CDR3 loop reads CASSPSRMNTEAFF. The CDR3 bases are TGTGCCAGCAGCCCGTCGCGGATGAACACTGAAGCTTTCTTT.

The genes are TRBV19 and TRBJ2-7; perhaps TRBD2 as D (6 bases). The CDR3 is made up of 12 amino acids. Germline V gene data show CDR1 as LNHDA and CDR2 as SQIVND (reference sequence). Trimming removed 5 bases at V and 3 bases at J, with 8 bases between. The DNA for the CDR3 is TGTGCCAGTAGTGACGGGGGCTACGAGCAGTACTTC. Protein product: CASSDGGYEQYF.

The chain uses TRBV9 and TRBJ1-5; tentative D call: TRBD1 (6 bases). Germline CDR1 reads SGDLS; CDR2 reads YYNGEE. The V end was cut by 0 bases, the J end by 3 bases, with 10 bases between. CDR3 size: 15 residues. Written as DNA, the CDR3 is TGTGCCAGCAGCGTAGCCGGACAGTTCAATCAGCCCCAGCATTTT. Encoded protein: CASSVAGQFNQPQHF.

This rearrangement joins TRBV5-6 to TRBJ2-1; possibly TRBD2 for D (5 bases). This CDR3 has 15 residues. V dropped 4 bases and J dropped 7 bases, with 18 bases sitting between them. CDR1 and CDR2 from the germline V gene are SGHDT and YYEEEE. As DNA, the CDR3 is TGTGCCAGCAGCCCCGTCGTGGGAGAGAGAAATGAGCAGTTCTTC. Translating it yields CASSPVVGERNEQFF.

The V and J genes are TRBV5-6 and TRBJ1-2; possible D gene TRBD1, 6 bases. Trimming took off 3 bases at V and 4 bases at J, with 10 bases between the two ends. The CDR3 has 13 residues. Germline V gives CDR1 SGHDT, CDR2 YYEEEE. This CDR3 reads CASSSDRSYGYTF. For the CDR3, the DNA is TGTGCCAGCAGCTCCGACAGGTCCTATGGCTACACCTTC.

The chain employs TRBV7-9 and TRBJ2-1, with D unclear. Between the trimmed V and J ends, which lost 6 bases and 6 bases, there was a span of 6 bases. CDR3 length equals 11 residues. CDR1 is SEHNR, CDR2 FQNEAQ, per germline (reference sequence). The CDR3: CASRYTNEQFF. The CDR3 DNA follows: TGTGCCAGCAGATACACCAATGAGCAGTTCTTC.

The chain links TRBV30 to TRBJ2-7; D is undetermined. This CDR3 region has 12 residues. V was pared by 3 bases and J by 0 bases, with 6 bases between. Germline V lookup: CDR1 GTSNPN, CDR2 SVGIG (reference sequence). CDR3 DNA sequence: TGTGCCTGGAGCTTTAGCTCCTACGAGCAGTACTTC. Its translation: CAWSFSSYEQYF.

The J gene is TRBJ1-1, the V gene TRBV27, with D perhaps matching TRBD1 (5 bases). Trimming took off 8 bases at V and 6 bases at J, with 10 bases between the two ends. Germline values: CDR1 MNHEY, CDR2 SMNVEV (reference sequence). There are 11 residues in the CDR3. The CDR3 DNA sequence: TGTGCCAGCCAGGGCGGTCCTGAAGCTTTCTTT. Its translation is CASQGGPEAFF.

This clone was observed a single time. The chain has TRBV30 and TRBJ2-5, with 9 bases aligning to TRBD2. V shed 2 bases, J shed 5 bases, and the junction held 15 bases outside the gene matches. The CDR3 covers 17 residues. Per the germline V gene, CDR1 is GTSNPN and CDR2 is SVGIG (reference sequence). The chain's CDR3 is CAWSRGASGAGWETQYF. The CDR3 DNA is TGTGCCTGGAGTCGAGGAGCTAGCGGGGCGGGATGGGAGACCCAGTACTTC.

The chain links TRBV7-3 to TRBJ2-7; 11 nucleotides agree with TRBD2. Germline V lookup: CDR1 SGHTA, CDR2 FQGTGA. Trimming took 5 bases from V and 4 from J; bases not matched to a gene: 7. This CDR3 is built from 15 residues. The CDR3 DNA follows: TGTGCCAGCAGCATATCCGGGACTAGCGGTTACGAGCAGTACTTC. This gives the protein CASSISGTSGYEQYF. The full variable domain, its missing parts supplied by reference TRBV7-3 and TRBJ2-7, is GAGVSQTPSNKVTEKGKYVELRCDPISGHTALYWYRQSLGQGPEFLIYFQGTGAADDSGLPNDRFFAVRPEGSVSTLKIQRTERGDSAVYLCASSISGTSGYEQYFGPGTRLTVT.

The chain joins TRBV7-9 to TRBJ2-7, with a possible D match to TRBD2 (6 bases). Germline CDR1 SEHNR, CDR2 FQNEAQ (reference sequence). V lost 5 bases and J lost 3, with 11 bases in between. This CDR3 contains 13 residues. CDR3 amino acids: CASSPETSYEQYF. The CDR3 DNA sequence: TGTGCCAGCAGCCCAGAGACTAGCTACGAGCAGTACTTC.

This clone was counted a few times. CDR3 residues: CASSGTGGTEDLPLHF. The DNA of the CDR3 is TGTGCCAGCAGTGGGACAGGGGGCACCGAAGATCTACCCCTCCACTTT. The gene calls are TRBV9 and TRBJ1-6, with 12 bases lining up with TRBD1. Per germline, CDR1 SGDLS and CDR2 YYNGEE. The length of the CDR3 is 16 residues. The V gene end was trimmed by 5 bases and the J gene end by 12 bases; junction bases not matched to a gene: 12.

J is TRBJ2-5 and V is TRBV19, with TRBD1 as a possible D gene (5 bases). CDR1 is LNHDA and CDR2 is SQIVND in the germline V gene (reference sequence). V dropped 4 bases and J dropped 5 bases, with 20 bases sitting between them. The CDR3 has 16 residues. As DNA, the CDR3 is TGTGCCAGTAGTACCCCTAGACAGCTGCCTGGGGAGACCCAGTACTTC. Amino acid sequence: CASSTPRQLPGETQYF.

The chain recombines TRBV27 with TRBJ2-3, with no clear D. The CDR3 consists of 13 residues. Trimming removed 7 bases at V and 3 bases at J, with 11 bases between. Per germline, CDR1 MNHEY and CDR2 SMNVEV (reference sequence). CDR3 loop: CASNSFRTDTQYF. CDR3 DNA sequence: TGTGCCAGCAACTCTTTCCGTACAGATACGCAGTATTTT.